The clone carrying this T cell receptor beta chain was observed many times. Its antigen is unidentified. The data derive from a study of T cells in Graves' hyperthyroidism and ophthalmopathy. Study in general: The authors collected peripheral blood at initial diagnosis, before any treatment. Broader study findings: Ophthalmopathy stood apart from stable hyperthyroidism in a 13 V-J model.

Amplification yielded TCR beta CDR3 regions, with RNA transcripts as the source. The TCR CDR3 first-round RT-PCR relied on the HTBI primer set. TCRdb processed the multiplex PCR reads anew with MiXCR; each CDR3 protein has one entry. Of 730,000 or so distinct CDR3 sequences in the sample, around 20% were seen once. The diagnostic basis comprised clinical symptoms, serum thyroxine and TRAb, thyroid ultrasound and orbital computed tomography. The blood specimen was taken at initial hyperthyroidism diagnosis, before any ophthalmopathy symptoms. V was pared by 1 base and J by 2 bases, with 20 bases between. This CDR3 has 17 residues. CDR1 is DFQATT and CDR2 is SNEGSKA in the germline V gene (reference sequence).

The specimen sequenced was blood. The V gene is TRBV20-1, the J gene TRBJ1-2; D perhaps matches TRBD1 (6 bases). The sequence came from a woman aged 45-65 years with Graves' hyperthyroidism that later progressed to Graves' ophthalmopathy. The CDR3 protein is CSARGAGQGRGNYGYTF. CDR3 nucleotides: TGCAGTGCTAGAGGCGCGGGGCAGGGGCGAGGAAACTATGGCTACACCTTC.